This T cell receptor (beta chain) was identified in a study of blood T cell repertoires in COVID-19. TCRdb keeps only in-frame clones here, not all; method: immunoSEQ multiplex PCR. The repertoire includes over 60,000 clones, approximately 91% of them detected once, and approximately 3% sits in the top ten. This CDR3 is built from 14 residues. This clonotype was obtained from a man aged 65 to 79 with active or convalescent COVID-19. Input material: peripheral blood. V and J are TRBV1 and TRBJ2-1; the table gives TRBD2 as D, unverified against the DNA. TRBV1 is an annotated pseudogene. In nucleotides, the CDR3 is TGCACCAGCAGCCAAGGACTAGCGAACAATGAGCAGTTCTTC. Translated, it gives CTSSQGLANNEQFF.